The rows below give T cell receptor beta chains drawn from one sample of a study of T cells in Graves' hyperthyroidism and ophthalmopathy. TCRdb reanalysed the multiplex PCR reads using MiXCR and keeps one entry per CDR3 protein. The repertoire consists of hundreds of thousands of distinct CDR3 sequences, with approximately 14% occurring once and the leading ten covering roughly 4.5%. The sequenced sample consisted of blood. The source is a woman aged 40 to 50 with Graves' ophthalmopathy. Both conserved end residues are part of each CDR3. The order of the fields is J gene, clone size, D gene, V gene, CDR3 protein, CDR3 DNA. The D gene is left open where the match is weak. Clone sizes are given selectively: once, few, many, or a class where the clone is expanded.

TRBJ1-5 | many | NA | TRBV12-5 | CASGPGANQPQHF | TGTGCTAGTGGTCCGGGCGCTAATCAGCCCCAGCATTTT
TRBJ2-3 | NA | NA | TRBV6-1 | CASRLEGTDTQYF | TGTGCCAGCAGATTGGAGGGCACAGATACGCAGTATTTT
TRBJ2-5 | few | TRBD2 | TRBV18 | CASSPPVSGRLIQETQYF | TGTGCCAGCTCACCACCGGTTAGCGGGAGGCTTATACAAGAGACCCAGTACTTC
TRBJ2-4 | many | NA | TRBV6-2/TRBV6-3 | CASSSNWGAKNIQYF | TGTGCCAGCAGCTCTAACTGGGGTGCCAAAAACATTCAGTACTTC
TRBJ2-7 | many | NA | TRBV19 | CASRDHSYEQYF | TGTGCCAGCCGGGACCACTCCTACGAGCAGTACTTC
TRBJ1-1 | few | TRBD1 | TRBV9 | CASRGTGETEAFF | TGTGCCAGCAGGGGGACAGGGGAGACTGAAGCTTTCTTT
TRBJ2-2 | many | TRBD2 | TRBV30 | CAWSVRTSGTGELFF | TGTGCCTGGAGTGTTCGGACTAGCGGCACCGGGGAGCTGTTTTTT
TRBJ1-2 | few | NA | TRBV19 | CASSQGGDSYAF | TGTGCCAGTAGTCAGGGAGGAGATAGTTACGCCTTC
TRBJ2-7 | many | TRBD2 | TRBV2 | CASSEGFSGIGEQYF | TGTGCCAGCAGTGAAGGCTTTAGCGGGATTGGCGAGCAGTACTTC
TRBJ1-5 | few | NA | TRBV20-1 | CSASEVFQPQHF | TGCAGTGCTAGTGAGGTCTTTCAGCCCCAGCATTTT
TRBJ2-2 | many | TRBD2 | TRBV5-1 | CASRIAGFDGELFF | TGCGCCAGCAGGATAGCGGGATTTGACGGGGAGCTGTTTTTT
TRBJ1-1 | many | TRBD1 | TRBV6-2/TRBV6-3 | CASTHTGGTEAFF | TGTGCCAGCACCCATACAGGGGGCACTGAAGCTTTCTTT
TRBJ2-7 | many | TRBD2 | TRBV20-1 | CSARSGSSEQYF | TGCAGTGCTCGAAGCGGGAGTAGCGAGCAGTACTTC
TRBJ1-5 | many | NA | TRBV12-3/TRBV12-4 | CASSLYPREGNQPQHF | TGTGCCAGCAGTTTATACCCCAGGGAGGGCAATCAGCCCCAGCATTTT
TRBJ2-5 | few | NA | TRBV20-1 | CSAGVGGETQYF | TGCAGTGCGGGGGTAGGGGGAGAGACCCAGTACTTC
TRBJ2-5 | many | NA | TRBV28 | CASTISSDLQETQYF | TGTGCCAGCACCATCTCTAGCGACCTTCAAGAGACCCAGTACTTC
TRBJ2-7 | few | TRBD2 | TRBV7-2 | CASSLEVREVYEQYF | TGTGCCAGCAGCTTGGAGGTGCGGGAGGTCTACGAGCAGTACTTC
TRBJ1-5 | many | NA | TRBV28 | CASSLQPQHF | TGTGCCAGCAGCCTCCAGCCCCAGCATTTT
TRBJ2-7 | many | TRBD2 | TRBV15 | CATSSSLAEPPYEQYF | TGTGCCACCAGCAGTAGCCTAGCGGAGCCTCCCTACGAGCAGTACTTC
TRBJ1-5 | NA | TRBD1 | TRBV7-2 | CASSRTGGGYQPQHF | TGTGCCAGCAGCCGTACAGGGGGCGGCTATCAGCCCCAGCATTTT
TRBJ1-5 | many | NA | TRBV15 | CATSSDSEWEPQHF | TGTGCCACCAGCAGTGACTCTGAATGGGAGCCCCAGCATTTT
TRBJ1-1 | few | NA | TRBV27 | CASSSQRQITEAFF | TGTGCCAGCAGTTCCCAGCGACAGATCACTGAAGCTTTCTTT
TRBJ2-7 | many | TRBD2 | TRBV7-9 | CASSQTSSHEQYF | TGTGCCAGCAGCCAGACTAGCTCCCACGAGCAGTACTTC
TRBJ2-7 | once | NA | TRBV28 | CASSFLSLPGEQYF | TGTGCCAGCAGTTTCCTCTCTCTCCCTGGGGAGCAGTACTTC
TRBJ1-1 | many | TRBD1 | TRBV12-3/TRBV12-4 | CASSPQGADAFF | TGTGCCAGCAGCCCACAGGGGGCGGATGCTTTCTTT
TRBJ1-1 | NA | NA | TRBV27 | CASSTRENTEAFF | TGTGCCAGCAGTACCAGGGAGAACACTGAAGCTTTCTTT
TRBJ1-2 | many | NA | TRBV5-1 | CASSLDSWGYTF | TGCGCCAGCAGCTTGGACAGTTGGGGCTACACCTTC
TRBJ2-5 | many | NA | TRBV25-1 | CASSEWQGETQYF | TGTGCCAGCAGTGAATGGCAGGGAGAGACCCAGTACTTC
TRBJ1-6 | NA | NA | TRBV7-8 | CASSGTRQGESSPLHF | TGTGCCAGCAGCGGCACTAGGCAGGGAGAAAGTTCACCCCTCCACTTT
TRBJ2-5 | NA | NA | TRBV12-3/TRBV12-4 | CATGVARETQYF | TGTGCCACAGGGGTAGCGCGGGAGACCCAGTACTTC
TRBJ2-7 | many | NA | TRBV2 | CASSEATGFYEQYF | TGTGCCAGCAGTGAAGCAACAGGGTTCTACGAGCAGTACTTC
TRBJ2-3 | many | TRBD1 | TRBV2 | CASRRRTGGGDTQYF | TGTGCCAGCAGGCGTAGGACAGGGGGTGGGGATACGCAGTATTTT
TRBJ2-5 | many | NA | TRBV6-5 | CASSIQGALETQYF | TGTGCCAGCAGTATCCAGGGAGCCCTAGAGACCCAGTACTTC
TRBJ1-5 | many | NA | TRBV19 | CASTISRGYQPQHF | TGTGCCAGTACCATTAGCAGAGGATATCAGCCCCAGCATTTT
TRBJ2-7 | many | TRBD1 | TRBV3-1 | CASSHPPGQGYEQYF | TGTGCCAGCAGCCATCCCCCGGGACAGGGCTACGAGCAGTACTTC
TRBJ1-1 | many | NA | TRBV28 | CASRSFPRGAGDTEAFF | TGTGCCAGCAGATCCTTCCCCCGAGGGGCGGGGGACACTGAAGCTTTCTTT
TRBJ2-4 | NA | NA | TRBV15 | CATSRGGRGPLAKNIQYF | TGTGCCACCAGCAGAGGGGGCCGGGGGCCTCTGGCCAAAAACATTCAGTACTTC
TRBJ2-5 | many | TRBD2 | TRBV29-1 | CSVGAGGWETQYF | TGCAGCGTTGGAGCGGGAGGGTGGGAGACCCAGTACTTC
TRBJ2-7 | many | TRBD1 | TRBV7-8 | CASSKEHRGITYEQYF | TGTGCCAGCAGCAAGGAACACAGGGGGATAACCTACGAGCAGTACTTC
TRBJ1-1 | many | TRBD1 | TRBV6-1 | CASKEQGATEAFF | TGTGCCAGCAAAGAACAGGGGGCTACTGAAGCTTTCTTT
TRBJ2-4 | many | NA | TRBV28 | CASSLYWDIQYF | TGTGCCAGCAGCCTCTATTGGGACATTCAGTACTTC
TRBJ2-7 | many | TRBD1 | TRBV6-1 | CASSPVFQGAYEQYF | TGTGCCAGCAGCCCAGTCTTCCAGGGGGCCTACGAGCAGTACTTC
TRBJ1-1 | many | NA | TRBV6-4 | CASSEFSHTGRNTEAFF | TGTGCCAGCAGTGAATTCAGTCACACCGGGCGGAACACTGAAGCTTTCTTT
TRBJ1-5 | many | NA | TRBV6-5 | CASSYTMPSVTNQPQHF | TGTGCCAGCAGTTACACCATGCCCTCGGTGACAAATCAGCCCCAGCATTTT
TRBJ1-5 | NA | NA | TRBV7-2 | CASSLRGWGQPQHF | TGTGCCAGCAGCTTACGGGGCTGGGGTCAGCCCCAGCATTTT
TRBJ1-6 | NA | TRBD1 | TRBV12-3/TRBV12-4 | CASRRDSFNSPLHF | TGTGCCAGCAGGAGGGACAGTTTTAATTCACCCCTCCACTTT
TRBJ2-4 | many | TRBD2 | TRBV11-2 | CASSSLWTSGRGLAKNIQYF | TGTGCCAGCAGCTCCCTATGGACTAGCGGGCGAGGTCTAGCCAAAAACATTCAGTACTTC
TRBJ1-1 | many | NA | TRBV28 | CASSSQGIEEAFF | TGTGCCAGCAGTTCACAGGGAATTGAGGAAGCTTTCTTT
TRBJ2-7 | NA | NA | TRBV30 | CAWGPVRYEQYF | TGTGCCTGGGGGCCAGTTCGATACGAGCAGTACTTC
TRBJ1-2 | many | TRBD1 | TRBV10-3 | CAFRQGDYGYTF | TGTGCCTTTCGACAGGGGGACTATGGCTACACCTTC
TRBJ2-5 | NA | NA | TRBV20-1 | CSARDPQGRETQYF | TGCAGTGCTAGAGATCCACAGGGACGGGAGACCCAGTACTTC
TRBJ2-7 | NA | TRBD1 | TRBV11-1 | CASSRGSMTGKNEQYF | TGTGCCAGCAGCCGCGGCAGTATGACAGGGAAAAACGAGCAGTACTTC
TRBJ2-2 | NA | TRBD2 | TRBV6-2/TRBV6-3 | CASMGREVSTGELFF | TGTGCCAGCATGGGACGGGAGGTTAGCACCGGGGAGCTGTTTTTT
TRBJ1-5 | many | NA | TRBV4-2 | CASSQVGVYQPQHF | TGTGCCAGCAGCCAAGTAGGGGTGTATCAGCCCCAGCATTTT
TRBJ1-4 | NA | TRBD1 | TRBV4-1 | CASSQDSTGGKLFF | TGCGCCAGCAGCCAAGATTCCACAGGGGGTAAACTGTTTTTT
TRBJ2-5 | many | TRBD2 | TRBV12-3/TRBV12-4 | CASSSQGTSMYQETQYF | TGTGCCAGCAGTTCCCAGGGGACTAGCATGTACCAAGAGACCCAGTACTTC
TRBJ1-2 | many | TRBD1 | TRBV28 | CASRPTGVSYGYTF | TGTGCCAGCAGACCAACAGGGGTGTCCTATGGCTACACCTTC